The 8 T cell receptor beta chains reported below all come from one sample, sequenced in a study of post-analysis software for immune sequencing data. Whole-study results and caveats: Patients showed TRBV5-6, TRBV5-1 and TRBV20-1 among a few TRBV segments more frequent than in controls.

Every TCR beta cDNA library bore unique molecular identifiers. TCRdb re-analysed the PCR reads in MiXCR, keeping a single row per CDR3 protein. The repertoire includes 750,000 to 950,000 distinct CDR3 sequences, approximately 50% of them detected once, and approximately 4.3% sits in the top ten. These receptors are not linked to any known antigen. The sample comprised blood. The receptors stem from a girl aged 5 to 17 with multiple sclerosis.

The rearrangement joins TRBV29-1 to TRBJ2-7; possible D gene TRBD2, 5 bases. The J call may be in error: the DNA end matches TRBJ2-5 better. Germline CDR1 SQVTM, CDR2 ANQGSEA. The CDR3 runs to 12 residues. Here the CDR3 reads CSDKRGGETQYF. The CDR3 DNA is TGCAGCGACAAACGGGGTGGGGAGACCCAGTACTTC.

This chain uses TRBV20-1 with TRBJ2-3, with 12 bases matching TRBD2. The germline V gene has CDR1 DFQATT and CDR2 SNEGSKA (reference sequence). This CDR3 spans 16 amino acids. Trimming at V came to 1 base and at J to 4 bases, leaving 6 bases not matched to a gene. Written as DNA, the CDR3 is TGCAGTGCTAGAGCACTAGCGGGGGGAGGGTCAGATACGCAGTATTTT. This translates into CSARALAGGGSDTQYF.

The chain recombines TRBV20-1 with TRBJ2-5, with D tentatively TRBD2 (6 bases). The CDR3 is made up of 14 amino acids. The germline V gene has CDR1 DFQATT and CDR2 SNEGSKA (reference sequence). The V end was cut by 5 bases, the J end by 11 bases, with 24 bases between. The CDR3 reads CSAWRVDGSGEQYF. The CDR3 DNA is TGCAGTGCTTGGAGGGTCGACGGGAGTGGTGAGCAGTACTTC.

The J gene is TRBJ2-4, the V gene TRBV6-4; the match to TRBD2 covers 11 bases. The end of the DNA aligns better with TRBJ2-7, so the J call may be wrong. This CDR3 region has 15 residues. From germline, CDR1 is MRHNA and CDR2 SNTAGT. CDR3 coding DNA: TGTGCCAGCAGTGAGTTAGCGGGAGGGCCGAACGAGCAGTACTTC. Its protein is CASSELAGGPNEQYF.

The V gene is TRBV9, the J gene TRBJ1-2; no definite D call. This CDR3 is built from 14 residues. The V end lost 0 bases, the J end lost 4 bases, and 10 bases lay between the germline ends. Germline V CDR1 and CDR2: SGDLS, YYNGEE. CDR3 protein: CASSVAGISYGYTF. The DNA for the CDR3 is TGTGCCAGCAGCGTAGCCGGCATCTCCTATGGCTACACCTTC.

This clonotype was observed a handful of times. The chain combines TRBV4-1 with TRBJ2-1, with 8 bases that match TRBD2. With V trimmed by 4 bases and J by 4 bases, 6 bases remained unmatched. Germline CDR1 and CDR2: MGHRA and YSYEKL. This CDR3 is 15 amino acids long. CDR3 loop: CASSLLSGDYNEQFF. DNA for the CDR3: TGCGCCAGCAGCCTACTTAGCGGGGATTACAATGAGCAGTTCTTC.

The chain uses TRBV20-1 and TRBJ2-7; 7 positions match TRBD1. The CDR3 has 12 amino acids. Trimming took 0 bases from V and 9 from J; bases not matched to a gene: 5. Germline V gives CDR1 DFQATT, CDR2 SNEGSKA (reference sequence). The CDR3 sequence: CSARDLQGRQYF. CDR3 bases: TGCAGTGCTAGAGATTTACAGGGGAGGCAGTACTTC.

This sequence joins TRBV20-1 and TRBJ2-7, with 11 bases matching TRBD2. This CDR3 has 15 amino acids. The germline V gene has CDR1 DFQATT and CDR2 SNEGSKA (reference sequence). The ends lost 1 base at V and 3 bases at J; junction bases unmatched: 5. This CDR3 reads CSARAVTSGSYEQYF. CDR3 nucleotides: TGCAGTGCTAGAGCCGTTACTAGCGGGAGCTACGAGCAGTACTTC.